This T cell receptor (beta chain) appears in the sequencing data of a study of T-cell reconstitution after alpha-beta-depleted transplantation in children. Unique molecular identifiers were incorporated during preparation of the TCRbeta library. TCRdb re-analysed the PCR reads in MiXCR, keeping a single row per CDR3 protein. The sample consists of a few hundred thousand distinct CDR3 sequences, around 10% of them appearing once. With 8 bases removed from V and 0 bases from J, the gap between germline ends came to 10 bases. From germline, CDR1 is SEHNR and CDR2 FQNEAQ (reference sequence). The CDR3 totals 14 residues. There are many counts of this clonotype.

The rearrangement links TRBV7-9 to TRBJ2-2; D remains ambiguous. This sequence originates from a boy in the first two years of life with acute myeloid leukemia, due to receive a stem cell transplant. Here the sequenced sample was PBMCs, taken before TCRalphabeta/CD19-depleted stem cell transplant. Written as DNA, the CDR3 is TGTGCCAGCGGGGTACCAGCGAACACCGGGGAGCTGTTTTTT. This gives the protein CASGVPANTGELFF.